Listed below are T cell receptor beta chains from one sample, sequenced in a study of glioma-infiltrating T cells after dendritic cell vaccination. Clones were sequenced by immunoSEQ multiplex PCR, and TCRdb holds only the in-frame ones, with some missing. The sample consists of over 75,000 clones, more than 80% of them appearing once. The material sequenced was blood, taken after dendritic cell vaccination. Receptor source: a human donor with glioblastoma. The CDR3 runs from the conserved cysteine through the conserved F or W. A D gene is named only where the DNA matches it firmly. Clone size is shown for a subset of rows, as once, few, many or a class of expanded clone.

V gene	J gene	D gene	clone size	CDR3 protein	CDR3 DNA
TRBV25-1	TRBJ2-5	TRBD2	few	CASSEAGGQETQYF	TGTGCCAGCAGTGAAGCGGGGGGGCAAGAGACCCAGTACTTC
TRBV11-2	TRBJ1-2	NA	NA	CASSPGNSYGYTF	TGTGCCAGCAGCCCCGGGAACTCCTATGGCTACACCTTC
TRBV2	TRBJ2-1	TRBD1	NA	CAGEQGNEQFF	TGTGCCGGAGAACAGGGGAATGAGCAGTTCTTC
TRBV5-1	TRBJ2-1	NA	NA	CASSLVLVDYNEQFF	TGCGCCAGCAGCTTGGTGCTAGTGGATTACAATGAGCAGTTCTTC
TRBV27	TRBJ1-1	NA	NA	CASSFEGGTVAEAFF	TGTGCCAGCAGTTTTGAGGGAGGGACCGTGGCTGAAGCTTTCTTT
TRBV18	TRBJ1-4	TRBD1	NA	CASSLFDQGESEKLFF	TGTGCCAGCTCACTATTCGACCAGGGGGAGTCGGAAAAACTGTTTTTT
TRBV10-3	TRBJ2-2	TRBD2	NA	CAIREDTGELFF	TGTGCCATCCGGGAGGACACCGGGGAGCTGTTTTTT
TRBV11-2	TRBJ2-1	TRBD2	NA	CASSLDRAGGEQFF	TGTGCCAGCAGCTTAGATCGAGCGGGAGGTGAGCAGTTCTTC
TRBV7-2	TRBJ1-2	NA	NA	CASSSYGGRADGYTF	TGTGCCAGCAGCTCCTATGGGGGCAGGGCCGATGGCTACACCTTC
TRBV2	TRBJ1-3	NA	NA	CASSVSQGQRNTIYF	TGTGCCAGCAGTGTCTCCCAGGGCCAGAGGAACACCATATATTTT
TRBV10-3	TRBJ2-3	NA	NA	CAISESTGTTDTQYF	TGTGCCATCAGTGAGTCAACGGGGACAACAGATACGCAGTATTTT
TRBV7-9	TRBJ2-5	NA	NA	CASSLFYSHLEETQYF	TGTGCCAGCAGCTTATTTTACTCCCACCTTGAGGAGACCCAGTACTTC
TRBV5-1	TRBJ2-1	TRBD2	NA	CASSFGAGRLNEQFF	TGCGCCAGCAGCTTTGGAGCGGGGCGCCTCAATGAGCAGTTCTTC
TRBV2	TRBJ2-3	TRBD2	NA	CASSKRDSAGFTTDTQYF	TGTGCCAGCAGTAAACGGGATTCAGCGGGGTTCACCACAGATACGCAGTATTTT
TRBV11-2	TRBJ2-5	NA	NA	CASSQDRYQETQYF	TGTGCCAGCAGCCAAGACAGGTACCAAGAGACCCAGTACTTC
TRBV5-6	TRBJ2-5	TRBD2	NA	CASSARRGLAAGGTQYF	TGTGCCAGCAGCGCACGACGGGGACTAGCGGCGGGCGGGACCCAGTACTTC
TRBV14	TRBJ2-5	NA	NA	CASSQGPGTRETQYF	TGTGCCAGCAGCCAAGGGCCCGGGACTCGGGAGACCCAGTACTTC
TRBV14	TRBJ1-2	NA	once	CASRPPDSYYGYTF	TGTGCCAGCAGGCCACCGGACTCCTACTATGGCTACACCTTC
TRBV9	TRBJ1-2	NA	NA	CASRGGTFDYGYTF	TGTGCCAGCAGGGGAGGCACTTTCGACTATGGCTACACCTTC
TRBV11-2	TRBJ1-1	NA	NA	CASSLVTNPNTEAFF	TGTGCCAGCAGCCTCGTGACAAACCCGAACACTGAAGCTTTCTTT
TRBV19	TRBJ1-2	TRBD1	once	CASILSVQGADGYTF	TGTGCCAGTATTTTATCCGTACAGGGGGCAGATGGCTACACCTTC
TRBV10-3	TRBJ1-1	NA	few	CAISDRLNTEAFF	TGTGCCATCAGTGACAGGTTGAACACTGAAGCTTTCTTT
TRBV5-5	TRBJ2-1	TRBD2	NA	CASSGRVAAGGRGYNEQFF	TGTGCCAGCAGCGGCAGAGTCGCGGCGGGAGGGCGAGGCTACAATGAGCAGTTCTTC